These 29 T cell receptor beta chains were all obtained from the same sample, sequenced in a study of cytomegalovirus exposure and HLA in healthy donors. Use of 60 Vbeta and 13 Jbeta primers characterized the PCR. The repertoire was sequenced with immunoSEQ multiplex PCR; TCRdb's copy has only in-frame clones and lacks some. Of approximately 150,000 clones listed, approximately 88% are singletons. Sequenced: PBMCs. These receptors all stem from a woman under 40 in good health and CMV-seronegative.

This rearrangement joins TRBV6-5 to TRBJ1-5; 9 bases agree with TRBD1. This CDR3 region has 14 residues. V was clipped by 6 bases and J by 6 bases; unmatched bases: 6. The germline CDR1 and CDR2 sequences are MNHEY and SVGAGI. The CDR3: CASRPDRGGQPQHF. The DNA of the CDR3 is TGTGCCAGCAGGCCCGACAGGGGGGGTCAGCCCCAGCATTTT.

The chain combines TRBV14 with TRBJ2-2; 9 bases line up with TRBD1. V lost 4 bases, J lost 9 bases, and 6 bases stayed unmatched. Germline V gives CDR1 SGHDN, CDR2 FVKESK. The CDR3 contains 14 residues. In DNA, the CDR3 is TGTGCCAGCAGCCCTAGACAGGGGGGCAGGGAGCTGTTTTTT. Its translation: CASSPRQGGRELFF.

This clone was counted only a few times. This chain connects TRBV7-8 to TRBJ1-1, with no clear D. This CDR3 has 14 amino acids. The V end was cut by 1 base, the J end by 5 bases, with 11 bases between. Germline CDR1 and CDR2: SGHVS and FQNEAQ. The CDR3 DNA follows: TGTGCCAGCAGCTTAGTTGAGGGAGGGACTGAAGCTTTCTTT. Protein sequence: CASSLVEGGTEAFF. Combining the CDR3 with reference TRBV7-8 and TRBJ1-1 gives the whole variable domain GAGVSQSPRYKVAKRGQDVALRCDPISGHVSLFWYQQALGQGPEFLTYFQNEAQLDKSGLPSDRFFAERPEGSVSTLKIQRTQQEDSAVYLCASSLVEGGTEAFFGQGTRLTVV.

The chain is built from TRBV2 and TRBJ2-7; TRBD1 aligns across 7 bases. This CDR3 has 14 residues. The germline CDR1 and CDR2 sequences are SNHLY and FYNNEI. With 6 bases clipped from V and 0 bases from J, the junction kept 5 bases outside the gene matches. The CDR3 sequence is CASRETGPSYEQYF. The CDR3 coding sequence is TGTGCCAGCAGGGAGACAGGGCCCTCCTACGAGCAGTACTTC. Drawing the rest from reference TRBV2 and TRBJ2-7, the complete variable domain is EPEVTQTPSHQVTQMGQEVILRCVPISNHLYFYWYRQILGQKVEFLVSFYNNEISEKSEIFDDQFSVERPDGSNFTLKIRSTKLEDSAMYFCASRETGPSYEQYFGPGTRLTVT.

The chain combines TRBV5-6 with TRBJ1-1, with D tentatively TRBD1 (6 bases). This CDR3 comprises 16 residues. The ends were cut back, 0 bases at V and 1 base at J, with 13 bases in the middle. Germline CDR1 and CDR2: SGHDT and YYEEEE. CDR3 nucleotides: TGTGCCAGCAGCTTGGCTGGGGGCCGCGGGAACACTGAAGCTTTCTTT. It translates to CASSLAGGRGNTEAFF.

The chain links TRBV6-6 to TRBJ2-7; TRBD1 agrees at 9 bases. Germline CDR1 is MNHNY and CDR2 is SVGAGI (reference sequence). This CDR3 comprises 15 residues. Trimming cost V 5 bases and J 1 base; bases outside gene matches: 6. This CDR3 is CASSNTGGQSYEQYF. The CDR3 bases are TGTGCCAGCAGTAACACAGGGGGCCAATCCTACGAGCAGTACTTC.

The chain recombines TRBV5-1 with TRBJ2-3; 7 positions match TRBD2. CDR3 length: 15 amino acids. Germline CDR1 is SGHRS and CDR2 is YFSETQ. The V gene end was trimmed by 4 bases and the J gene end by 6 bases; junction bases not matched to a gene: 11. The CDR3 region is CASSENGASGDTQYF. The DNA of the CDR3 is TGCGCCAGCAGCGAGAATGGGGCTAGCGGCGATACGCAGTATTTT.

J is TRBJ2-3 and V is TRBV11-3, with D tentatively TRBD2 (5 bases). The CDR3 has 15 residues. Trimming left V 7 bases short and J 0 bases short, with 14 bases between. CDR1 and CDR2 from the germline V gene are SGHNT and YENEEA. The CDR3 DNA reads TGTGCCAGCACCTTGACGGGATCTAGCACAGATACGCAGTATTTT. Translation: CASTLTGSSTDTQYF.

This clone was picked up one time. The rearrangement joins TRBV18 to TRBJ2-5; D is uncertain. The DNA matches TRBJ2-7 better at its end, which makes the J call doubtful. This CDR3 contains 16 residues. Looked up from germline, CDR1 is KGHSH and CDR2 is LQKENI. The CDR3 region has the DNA TGTGCCAGCTCACCCCCTTGGGCTTCTGGCGACGACGAGCAGTACTTC. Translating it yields CASSPPWASGDDEQYF.

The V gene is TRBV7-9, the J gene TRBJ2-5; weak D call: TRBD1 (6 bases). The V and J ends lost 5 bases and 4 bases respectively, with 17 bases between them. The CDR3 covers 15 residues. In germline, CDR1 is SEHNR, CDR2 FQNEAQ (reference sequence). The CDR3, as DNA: TGTGCCAGCAGCCAGCGTACAGGGTGGGGAGAGACCCAGTACTTC. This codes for CASSQRTGWGETQYF.

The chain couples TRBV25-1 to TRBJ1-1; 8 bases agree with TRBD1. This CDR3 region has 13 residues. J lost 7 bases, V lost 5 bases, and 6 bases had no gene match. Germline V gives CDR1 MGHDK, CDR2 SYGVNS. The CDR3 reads CASSPTGGLEAFF. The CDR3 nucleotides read TGTGCCAGCAGTCCAACAGGGGGTCTTGAAGCTTTCTTT.

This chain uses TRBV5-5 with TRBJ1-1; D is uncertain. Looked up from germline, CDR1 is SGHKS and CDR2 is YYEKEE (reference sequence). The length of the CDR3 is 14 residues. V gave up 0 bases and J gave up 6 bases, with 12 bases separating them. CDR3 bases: TGTGCCAGCAGCTTGGTGTCAACGCAGGCTGAAGCTTTCTTT. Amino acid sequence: CASSLVSTQAEAFF. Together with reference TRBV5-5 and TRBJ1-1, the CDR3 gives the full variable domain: DAGVTQSPTHLIKTRGQQVTLRCSPISGHKSVSWYQQVLGQGPQFIFQYYEKEERGRGNFPDRFSARQFPNYSSELNVNALLLGDSALYLCASSLVSTQAEAFFGQGTRLTVV.

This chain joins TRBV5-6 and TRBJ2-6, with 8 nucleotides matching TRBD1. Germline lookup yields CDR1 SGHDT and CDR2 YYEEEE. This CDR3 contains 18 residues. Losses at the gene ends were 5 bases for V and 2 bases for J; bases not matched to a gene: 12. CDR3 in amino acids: CASSDRDRRLAGANVLTF. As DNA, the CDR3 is TGTGCCAGCAGTGACCGGGACAGGAGGTTGGCTGGGGCCAACGTCCTGACTTTC.

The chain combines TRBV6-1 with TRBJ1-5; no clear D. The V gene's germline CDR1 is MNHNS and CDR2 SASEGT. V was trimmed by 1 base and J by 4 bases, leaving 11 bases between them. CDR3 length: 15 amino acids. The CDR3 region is CASSEGGSDNQPQHF. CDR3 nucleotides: TGTGCCAGCAGTGAAGGAGGGTCCGATAATCAGCCCCAGCATTTT.

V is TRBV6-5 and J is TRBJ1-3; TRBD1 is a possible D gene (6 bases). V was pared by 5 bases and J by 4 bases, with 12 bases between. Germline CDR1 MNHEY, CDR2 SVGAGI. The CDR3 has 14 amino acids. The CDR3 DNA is TGTGCCAGCAGTGATGCTGGGACAGGAAACACCATATATTTT. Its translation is CASSDAGTGNTIYF.

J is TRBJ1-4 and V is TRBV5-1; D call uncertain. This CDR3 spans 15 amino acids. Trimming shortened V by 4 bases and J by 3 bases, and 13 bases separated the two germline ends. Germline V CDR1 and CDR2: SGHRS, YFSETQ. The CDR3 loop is CASSPKAGANEKLFF. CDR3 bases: TGCGCCAGCAGCCCAAAGGCGGGCGCTAATGAAAAACTGTTTTTT.

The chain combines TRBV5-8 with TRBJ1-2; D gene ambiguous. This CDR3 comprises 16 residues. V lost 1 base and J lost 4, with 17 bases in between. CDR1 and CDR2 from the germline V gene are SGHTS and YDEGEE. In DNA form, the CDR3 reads TGTGCCAGCAGCTTGTTGGTGTGGGAGGGTTCCTATGGCTACACCTTC. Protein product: CASSLLVWEGSYGYTF.

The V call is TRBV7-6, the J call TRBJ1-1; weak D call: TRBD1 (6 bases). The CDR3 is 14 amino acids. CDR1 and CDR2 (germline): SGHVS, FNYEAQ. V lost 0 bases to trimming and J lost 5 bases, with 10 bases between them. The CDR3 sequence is CASSLAQQGTEAFF. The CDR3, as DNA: TGTGCCAGCAGCTTAGCCCAACAGGGAACTGAAGCTTTCTTT.

The CDR3: CASSPGTADETQYF. The CDR3 DNA sequence: TGCGCCAGCAGCCCAGGGACAGCGGATGAGACCCAGTACTTC. V and J are TRBV5-1 and TRBJ2-5; 7 bases are shared with TRBD1. The CDR3 loop spans 14 amino acids. Trimming removed 4 bases from V and 5 bases from J; junction bases left unmatched: 8. The germline gives CDR1 SGHRS, CDR2 YFSETQ. The full variable domain, rest sourced from reference TRBV5-1 and TRBJ2-5, is KAGVTQTPRYLIKTRGQQVTLSCSPISGHRSVSWYQQTPGQGLQFLFEYFSETQRNKGNFPGRFSGRQFSNSRSEMNVSTLELGDSALYLCASSPGTADETQYFGPGTRLLVL.

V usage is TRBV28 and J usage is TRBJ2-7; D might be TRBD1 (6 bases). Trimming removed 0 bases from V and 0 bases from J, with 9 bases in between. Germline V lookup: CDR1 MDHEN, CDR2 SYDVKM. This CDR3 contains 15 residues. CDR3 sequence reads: CASSLWRTDSYEQYF. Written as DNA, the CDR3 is TGTGCCAGCAGTTTATGGCGGACAGACTCCTACGAGCAGTACTTC.

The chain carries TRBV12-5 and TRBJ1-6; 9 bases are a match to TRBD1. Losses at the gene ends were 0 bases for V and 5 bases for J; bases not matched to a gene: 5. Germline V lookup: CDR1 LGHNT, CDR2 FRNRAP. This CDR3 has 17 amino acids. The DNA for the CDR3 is TGTGCTAGTGGTTTGGTCCTGGGACAGGGAAATAATTCACCCCTCCACTTT. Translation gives CASGLVLGQGNNSPLHF.

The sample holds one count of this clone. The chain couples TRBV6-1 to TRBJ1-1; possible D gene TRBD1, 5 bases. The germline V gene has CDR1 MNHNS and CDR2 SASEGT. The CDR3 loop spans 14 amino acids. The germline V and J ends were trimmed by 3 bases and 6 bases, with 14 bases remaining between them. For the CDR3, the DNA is TGTGCCAGCAGTGAGATTTGGGCGGGGGCTGAAGCTTTCTTT. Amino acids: CASSEIWAGAEAFF.

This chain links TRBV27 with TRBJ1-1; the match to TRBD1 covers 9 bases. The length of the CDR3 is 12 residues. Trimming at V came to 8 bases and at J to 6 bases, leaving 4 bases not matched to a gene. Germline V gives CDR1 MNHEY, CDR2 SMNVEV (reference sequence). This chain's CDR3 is CASGQGIPEAFF. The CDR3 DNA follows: TGTGCCAGCGGACAGGGGATCCCTGAAGCTTTCTTT.

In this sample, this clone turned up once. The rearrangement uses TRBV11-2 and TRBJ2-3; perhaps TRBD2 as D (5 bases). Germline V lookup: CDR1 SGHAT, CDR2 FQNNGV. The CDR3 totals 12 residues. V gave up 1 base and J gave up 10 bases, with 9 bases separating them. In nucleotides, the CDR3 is TGTGCCAGCAGCTTAGTCGGGCGGGCGCAGTATTTT. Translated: CASSLVGRAQYF.

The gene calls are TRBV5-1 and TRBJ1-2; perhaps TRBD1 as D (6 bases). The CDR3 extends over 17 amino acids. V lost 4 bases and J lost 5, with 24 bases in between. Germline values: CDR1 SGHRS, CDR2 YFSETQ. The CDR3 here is CASSPYRETGQGYGYTF. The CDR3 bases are TGCGCCAGCAGCCCCTACCGGGAAACGGGACAAGGTTATGGCTACACCTTC. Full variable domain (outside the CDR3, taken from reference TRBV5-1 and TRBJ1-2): KAGVTQTPRYLIKTRGQQVTLSCSPISGHRSVSWYQQTPGQGLQFLFEYFSETQRNKGNFPGRFSGRQFSNSRSEMNVSTLELGDSALYLCASSPYRETGQGYGYTFGSGTRLTVV.

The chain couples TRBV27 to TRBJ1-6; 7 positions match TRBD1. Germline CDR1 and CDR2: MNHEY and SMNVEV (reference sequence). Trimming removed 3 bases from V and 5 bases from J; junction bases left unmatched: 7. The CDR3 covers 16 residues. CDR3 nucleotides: TGTGCCAGCAGTTTGGGGGGACAGTCTAATAATTCACCCCTCCACTTT. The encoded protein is CASSLGGQSNNSPLHF.

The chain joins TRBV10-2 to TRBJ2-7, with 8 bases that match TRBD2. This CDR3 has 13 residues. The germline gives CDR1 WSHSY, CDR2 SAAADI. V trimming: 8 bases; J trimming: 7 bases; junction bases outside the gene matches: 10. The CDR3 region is CASVSGSGREQYF. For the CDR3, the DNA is TGCGCCAGCGTGAGCGGGAGTGGGCGGGAGCAGTACTTC.

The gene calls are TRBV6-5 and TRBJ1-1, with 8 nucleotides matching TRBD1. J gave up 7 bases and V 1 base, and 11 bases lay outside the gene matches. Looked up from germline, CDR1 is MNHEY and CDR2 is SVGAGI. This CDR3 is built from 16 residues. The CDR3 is CASSYFRHQGANEAFF. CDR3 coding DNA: TGTGCCAGCAGTTACTTCCGACACCAGGGGGCGAATGAAGCTTTCTTT.

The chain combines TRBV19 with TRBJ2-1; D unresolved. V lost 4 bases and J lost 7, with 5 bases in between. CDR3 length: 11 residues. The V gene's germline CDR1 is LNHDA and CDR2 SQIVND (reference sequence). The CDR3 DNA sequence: TGTGCCAGTAGTAGGGCTAATGAGCAGTTCTTC. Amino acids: CASSRANEQFF.